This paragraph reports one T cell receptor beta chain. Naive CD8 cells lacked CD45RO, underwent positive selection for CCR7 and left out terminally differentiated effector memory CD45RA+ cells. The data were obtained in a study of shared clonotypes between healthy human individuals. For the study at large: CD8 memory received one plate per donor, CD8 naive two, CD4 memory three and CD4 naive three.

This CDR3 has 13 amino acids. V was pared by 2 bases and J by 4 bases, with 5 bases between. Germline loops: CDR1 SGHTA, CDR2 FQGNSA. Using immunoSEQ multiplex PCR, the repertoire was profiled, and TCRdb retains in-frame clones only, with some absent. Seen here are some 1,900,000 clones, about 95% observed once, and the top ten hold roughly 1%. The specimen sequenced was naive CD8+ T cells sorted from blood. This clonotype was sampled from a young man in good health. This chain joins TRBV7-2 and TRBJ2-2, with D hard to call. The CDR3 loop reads CASSLYTTGELFF. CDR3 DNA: TGTGCCAGCAGCTTATATACCACCGGGGAGCTGTTTTTT. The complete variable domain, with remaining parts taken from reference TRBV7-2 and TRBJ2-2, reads GAGVSQSPSNKVTEKGKDVELRCDPISGHTALYWYRQSLGQGLEFLIYFQGNSAPDKSGLPSDRFSAERTGGSVSTLTIQRTQQEDSAVYLCASSLYTTGELFFGEGSRLTVL.